The 21 T cell receptor beta chains below all came from one sample that was sequenced in a study of graft-versus-host responses after intestinal transplantation. The method was immunoSEQ multiplex PCR; TCRdb's version includes in-frame clones alone and lacks a portion of them. In the table there are about 21,000 clones, approximately 92% of which are singletons. The sequences come from PBMCs, collected around 37 weeks after intestinal transplant. Receptors were obtained from a human patient who received an intestinal transplant, so some T cells may come from the graft donor.

V is TRBV25-1 and J is TRBJ1-1, with TRBD1 identical over 9 bases. Germline trimming cut 3 bases from V and 4 bases from J; bases unmatched to any gene: 3. Germline assignment: CDR1 MGHDK and CDR2 SYGVNS. This CDR3 contains 14 residues. The CDR3 here is CASSDTGGPTEAFF. DNA for the CDR3: TGTGCCAGCAGTGACACAGGGGGCCCCACTGAAGCTTTCTTT.

The chain employs TRBV6-4 and TRBJ2-1, with TRBD2 matching 15 bases. The ends lost 6 bases at V and 5 bases at J; junction bases unmatched: 11. This CDR3 spans 18 amino acids. Germline values: CDR1 MRHNA, CDR2 SNTAGT. The CDR3 loop is CASSYLPGLAGGHNEQFF. DNA of the CDR3: TGTGCCAGCAGCTACCTACCGGGACTAGCGGGAGGACACAATGAGCAGTTCTTC.

The rearrangement uses TRBV6-5 and TRBJ2-3; D may be TRBD2 (5 bases). Per the germline V gene, CDR1 is MNHEY and CDR2 is SVGAGI. The CDR3 covers 14 residues. V lost 5 bases and J lost 6, with 15 bases in between. CDR3 in amino acids: CASSARPGGDTQYF. CDR3 nucleotide sequence: TGTGCCAGCAGTGCCAGACCCGGCGGGGATACGCAGTATTTT.

The J gene is TRBJ1-5, the V gene TRBV19, with D perhaps matching TRBD1 (6 bases). V was cut by 3 bases and J by 2 bases, with 14 bases left in between. Germline CDR1 reads LNHDA; CDR2 reads SQIVND (reference sequence). The CDR3 is 16 residues long. This chain's CDR3 is CASSIEGGWRNQPQHF. The CDR3 coding sequence is TGTGCCAGTAGTATTGAAGGGGGATGGCGCAATCAGCCCCAGCATTTT.

The V call is TRBV5-1, the J call TRBJ1-2, with 9 bases matching TRBD1. Per germline, CDR1 SGHRS and CDR2 YFSETQ. The CDR3 loop spans 13 amino acids. The trim removed 6 bases at V and 6 bases at J, leaving 6 bases unmatched. DNA for the CDR3: TGCGCCAGCACCCTTGGACAGGGGAATGGCTACACCTTC. Translated: CASTLGQGNGYTF.

The V and J genes are TRBV14 and TRBJ1-3; D gene unclear. Trimming left V 3 bases short and J 2 bases short, with 8 bases between. Germline CDR1 is SGHDN and CDR2 is FVKESK. CDR3 size: 14 residues. Here the CDR3 reads CASSQSFPGNTIYF. The CDR3 DNA sequence: TGTGCCAGCAGCCAGTCCTTTCCTGGAAACACCATATATTTT.

The chain joins TRBV25-1 to TRBJ2-7; unclear D gene. The CDR3 is 12 amino acids. V was clipped by 2 bases and J by 1 base, with 3 bases between them. In germline, CDR1 is MGHDK, CDR2 SYGVNS. CDR3 sequence (DNA): TGTGCCAGCAGTGAAAATTCCTACGAGCAGTACTTC. Translating gives CASSENSYEQYF.

The chain carries TRBV11-2 and TRBJ2-7; D might be TRBD2 (5 bases). Trimming left V 5 bases short and J 1 base short, with 12 bases between. Looked up from germline, CDR1 is SGHAT and CDR2 is FQNNGV. This CDR3 is built from 14 residues. This CDR3 is CASSADPGSYEQYF. In nucleotides, the CDR3 is TGTGCCAGCAGCGCGGACCCGGGATCCTACGAGCAGTACTTC. Complete variable domain (other parts from reference TRBV11-2 and TRBJ2-7): EAGVAQSPRYKIIEKRQSVAFWCNPISGHATLYWYQQILGQGPKLLIQFQNNGVVDDSQLPKDRFSAERLKGVDSTLKIQPAKLEDSAVYLCASSADPGSYEQYFGPGTRLTVT.

The rearrangement uses TRBV4-1 and TRBJ2-5; no definite D call. V lost 4 bases and J 5 bases, leaving 11 bases between the germline ends. This CDR3 has 13 residues. The germline CDR1 and CDR2 sequences are MGHRA and YSYEKL. The CDR3 spells CASSLELSETQYF. In nucleotides, the CDR3 is TGCGCCAGCAGCCTAGAGCTGTCGGAGACCCAGTACTTC.

This rearrangement joins TRBV4-1 to TRBJ2-2; 11 positions agree with TRBD2. There are 17 residues in the CDR3. Losses at the gene ends were 3 bases for V and 5 bases for J; bases not matched to a gene: 8. The germline CDR1 and CDR2 sequences are MGHRA and YSYEKL. The CDR3, as DNA: TGCGCCAGCAGCCAGGTCATAGCGGGAGGGCCAACCGGGGAGCTGTTTTTT. It yields the protein CASSQVIAGGPTGELFF.

This chain connects TRBV10-3 to TRBJ2-3; TRBD2 matches 14 bases. Trimming took 8 bases from V and 3 from J; bases not matched to a gene: 10. Germline V gives CDR1 ENHRY, CDR2 SYGVKD. This CDR3 region has 17 residues. The CDR3 sequence: CAISPGTSGRYTDTQYF. DNA of the CDR3: TGTGCCATCTCCCCCGGGACTAGCGGGAGATATACAGATACGCAGTATTTT.

The chain is built from TRBV7-9 and TRBJ1-2; weak D call: TRBD1 (5 bases). Trimming stripped 0 bases from V and 2 bases from J, with 10 bases between. The CDR3 covers 15 residues. CDR1 and CDR2 from the germline V gene are SEHNR and FQNEAQ (reference sequence). CDR3 sequence reads: CASSLAWGENYGYTF. The CDR3 DNA is TGTGCCAGCAGCTTAGCGTGGGGGGAGAACTATGGCTACACCTTC.

This clone was seen a few times. The chain has TRBV7-2 and TRBJ2-5; D possibly matches TRBD1 or TRBD2 (5 bases each). Germline assignment: CDR1 SGHTA and CDR2 FQGNSA. Trimming cost V 5 bases and J 3 bases, with 22 bases left between them. CDR3 length equals 17 residues. The CDR3 sequence is CASSLGVSMGKKETQYF. The CDR3 nucleotides are TGTGCCAGCAGCCTGGGGGTCTCGATGGGGAAGAAAGAGACCCAGTACTTC.

This chain connects TRBV2 to TRBJ2-3; D gene unclear. From germline, CDR1 is SNHLY and CDR2 FYNNEI. With 1 base removed from V and 2 bases from J, the gap between germline ends came to 7 bases. The CDR3 spans 14 residues. The CDR3 is CASSEGSFTDTQYF. Here the CDR3 DNA reads TGTGCCAGCAGTGAAGGCAGTTTCACAGATACGCAGTATTTT.

The chain is built from TRBV27 and TRBJ2-1; D unclear. The CDR3 runs 13 residues. Germline V CDR1 and CDR2: MNHEY, SMNVEV (reference sequence). The V end was cut by 2 bases, the J end by 3 bases, with 5 bases between. The CDR3: CASSLNGYNEQFF. The CDR3 DNA is TGTGCCAGCAGTTTAAACGGCTACAATGAGCAGTTCTTC.

In its sample, this clone was seen once. Other DNA sequences in this specimen translate into the identical CDR3. This chain connects TRBV21-1 to TRBJ1-5. TRBV21-1 is a pseudogene. This CDR3 has 14 residues. The CDR3 loop reads CASLEGRGNQPQHF. The CDR3 nucleotides read TGTGCCAGCCTCGAGGGACGAGGCAATCAGCCCCAGCATTTC.

The V gene is TRBV6-4, the J gene TRBJ2-1; 14 nucleotides line up with TRBD2. The CDR3 spans 18 residues. The V gene's germline CDR1 is MRHNA and CDR2 SNTAGT. V gave up 1 base and J gave up 9 bases; unmatched junction bases: 11. The CDR3 reads CASSDFGTSGRGYREQFF. The CDR3 region has the DNA TGTGCCAGCAGTGACTTCGGGACTAGCGGGAGAGGGTACCGTGAGCAGTTCTTC.

The table lists this clone with a count of one. The chain uses TRBV27 and TRBJ2-3, with D possibly matching TRBD2 (6 bases). V was trimmed by 3 bases and J by 5 bases, leaving 15 bases between them. This CDR3 contains 15 residues. In germline, CDR1 is MNHEY, CDR2 SMNVEV (reference sequence). DNA for the CDR3: TGTGCCAGCAGTTTTGGAGGGGCGGGGATAGATACGCAGTATTTT. This sequence encodes CASSFGGAGIDTQYF.

This clone has only one observation. The gene calls are TRBV19 and TRBJ2-5, with 10 bases matching TRBD2. The CDR3 runs to 15 residues. With V trimmed by 6 bases and J by 4 bases, 8 bases remained unmatched. Germline V gene data show CDR1 as LNHDA and CDR2 as SQIVND (reference sequence). This CDR3 reads CASREAGGSGETQYF. CDR3 in DNA: TGTGCCAGTAGGGAAGCGGGAGGGTCTGGAGAGACCCAGTACTTC.

The chain recombines TRBV19 with TRBJ1-5; D unclear. The CDR3 has 13 amino acids. Looked up from germline, CDR1 is LNHDA and CDR2 is SQIVND (reference sequence). V was pared by 8 bases and J by 5 bases, with 13 bases between. CDR3 DNA sequence: TGTGCCAGTGCCCCGTTGAGCTATCAGCCCCAGCATTTT. This encodes CASAPLSYQPQHF.

The chain has TRBV5-1 and TRBJ2-7, with unresolved D. The germline CDR1 and CDR2 sequences are SGHRS and YFSETQ. The CDR3 covers 14 residues. Trimming left V 0 bases short and J 4 bases short, with 11 bases between. CDR3 loop: CASSLDQGYYEQYF. Here the CDR3 DNA reads TGCGCCAGCAGCTTGGACCAAGGGTATTACGAGCAGTACTTC.